The next 7 T cell receptor beta chains were all read from a single sample in a study of T cell repertoires in cytomegalovirus infection. TCRdb recomputed calls from the reads with MiXCR, one row per CDR3 protein. This repertoire shows 680,000 or so distinct CDR3 sequences, about a third found once; its top ten account for more than 2.5%. The material sequenced was PBMCs. The receptors come from a human donor in good health (CMV status not recorded). Some clones in this sample may be carry-over from other donors' samples.

In its sample, this clonotype was seen many times. V is TRBV10-3 and J is TRBJ1-6; tentative D call: TRBD1 (5 bases). Germline CDR1 and CDR2: ENHRY and SYGVKD. V was clipped by 4 bases and J by 2 bases, with 9 bases between them. The CDR3 has 15 amino acids. The CDR3 DNA is TGTGCCATCAGTGGAGGGGTAACCTATAATTCACCCCTCCACTTT. It yields the protein CAISGGVTYNSPLHF.

This chain links TRBV28 with TRBJ1-1; perhaps TRBD1 as D (6 bases). This CDR3 has 14 amino acids. The V gene's germline CDR1 is MDHEN and CDR2 SYDVKM. V was trimmed by 11 bases and J by 0 bases, leaving 16 bases between them. CDR3 loop: CACLDSRLNTEAFF. The CDR3 nucleotides read TGTGCCTGCCTGGACAGCCGCTTGAACACTGAAGCTTTCTTT.

This clonotype was recorded a few times. This rearrangement joins TRBV19 to TRBJ1-4; D ambiguous. V was cut by 6 bases and J by 0 bases, with 5 bases left in between. Germline V gene data show CDR1 as LNHDA and CDR2 as SQIVND (reference sequence). There are 13 residues in the CDR3. The CDR3 loop reads CASRQTTNEKLFF. Here the CDR3 DNA reads TGTGCCAGTAGGCAAACAACTAATGAAAAACTGTTTTTT. The entire variable domain, with the rest obtained from reference TRBV19 and TRBJ1-4, is as follows: DGGITQSPKYLFRKEGQNVTLSCEQNLNHDAMYWYRQDPGQGLRLIYYSQIVNDFQKGDIAEGYSVSREKKESFPLTVTSAQKNPTAFYLCASRQTTNEKLFFGSGTQLSVL.

This clonotype was observed a few times. The rearrangement joins TRBV11-2 to TRBJ2-5; the D gene is possibly TRBD1 (6 bases). The CDR3 consists of 14 residues. V gave up 5 bases and J gave up 4 bases, with 14 bases separating them. Germline CDR1 SGHAT, CDR2 FQNNGV. The CDR3: CASSPGAYGETQYF. The CDR3 nucleotides are TGTGCCAGCAGCCCAGGGGCTTACGGAGAGACCCAGTACTTC.

The CDR3 protein is CASSLVGGGAQTQYF. In DNA form, the CDR3 reads TGTGCCAGCAGCTTAGTCGGCGGGGGGGCGCAGACCCAGTACTTC. This rearrangement joins TRBV11-2 to TRBJ2-5, with TRBD2 matching over 9 bases. The trim removed 1 base at V and 6 bases at J, leaving 6 bases unmatched. Per the germline V gene, CDR1 is SGHAT and CDR2 is FQNNGV. The CDR3 runs 15 residues.

The table lists this clonotype with many counts. The chain combines TRBV10-3 with TRBJ1-2; D possibly corresponds to TRBD1 (6 bases). V lost 3 bases and J 8 bases, leaving 13 bases between the germline ends. Germline V gene sequence: CDR1 ENHRY, CDR2 SYGVKD. The CDR3 has 13 amino acids. The CDR3 region is CAISEMAGTGYTF. CDR3 nucleotide sequence: TGTGCCATCAGTGAAATGGCCGGGACAGGCTACACCTTC.

The V call is TRBV28, the J call TRBJ2-6, with D maybe TRBD2 (6 bases). The CDR3 runs to 16 residues. Between the trimmed V and J ends, which lost 4 bases and 4 bases, there was a span of 14 bases. Per germline, CDR1 MDHEN and CDR2 SYDVKM. The CDR3 coding sequence is TGTGCCAGCAGTTCCCCCGGGGGAACCGGGGCCAACGTCCTGACTTTC. This translates into CASSSPGGTGANVLTF.